This T cell receptor (beta chain) was captured in a study of metastatic and nonmetastatic thyroid tumors. At the level of the study: Comparative analysis of repertoires was undertaken across blood and tumor or nodule tissue obtained from malignant and benign thyroid patients.

This clone has a count of ten or more. Per the original methods: The study's classifier, a distant-metastasis tool for papillary thyroid cancer, was built using CDR3 differences across clinicopathological groups. TCRdb reanalyzed the PCR reads with MiXCR. The V and J calls follow TCRdb's processing rather than the paper's. This sample has around 20,000 clones; approximately 20% occur once, and the top ten carry over 15%. This CDR3 has 15 amino acids. The V segment lost 4 bases and the J segment 7 bases; nucleotides outside the gene matches: 9. CDR1 is MGHDK and CDR2 is SYGVNS in the germline V gene. Until they underwent thyroid surgery, no patient had received any treatment.

Sequenced sample: tumor tissue. The clonotype comes from a female donor with papillary thyroid cancer or a benign thyroid nodule (not recorded which). Some clones in this sample may be carry-over from other donors' samples. The chain is built from TRBV25-1 and TRBJ2-7; 11 nucleotides align to TRBD2. CDR3 in amino acids: CASSGTSGRMGEQYF. Written as DNA, the CDR3 is TGTGCCAGCAGTGGCACTAGCGGGAGAATGGGGGAGCAGTACTTC.